Below are 24 T cell receptor beta chains sequenced from a single sample in a study of shared clonotypes between healthy human individuals. Clones were sequenced by immunoSEQ multiplex PCR, and TCRdb holds only the in-frame ones, with some missing. Among 740,000 or so clones, roughly 73% were seen once, and the ten largest hold around 2%. Specimen: memory CD4+ T cells sorted from blood. Regarding subset: CD45RA-negative fraction. The receptors shown here come from a woman aged 25 to 39 in good health.

V and J are TRBV27 and TRBJ1-4; D gene unclear. The germline V and J ends were trimmed by 3 bases and 5 bases, with 13 bases remaining between them. CDR3 length: 15 amino acids. Germline CDR1 MNHEY, CDR2 SMNVEV (reference sequence). CDR3 DNA sequence: TGTGCCAGCAGTTTCCGCCACTCCCAGAATGAAAAACTGTTTTTT. Translated, it gives CASSFRHSQNEKLFF.

The V gene is TRBV19, the J gene TRBJ2-3; TRBD1 matches 9 bases. Germline V CDR1 and CDR2: LNHDA, SQIVND (reference sequence). V was pared by 1 base and J by 6 bases, with 8 bases of the junction left unmatched. The CDR3 loop spans 16 amino acids. The CDR3 is CASSIGRDRAGDTQYF. The CDR3 region has the DNA TGTGCCAGTAGTATAGGCCGGGACAGGGCGGGGGATACGCAGTATTTT.

The chain is built from TRBV7-2 and TRBJ1-1; 9 nucleotides align to TRBD1. The CDR3 is 15 amino acids. J was trimmed by 5 bases and V by 5 bases; bases with no gene match: 9. Germline V gene data show CDR1 as SGHTA and CDR2 as FQGNSA. CDR3 in DNA: TGTGCCAGCAGCGACCGGGACAGGGCGAGGACTGAAGCTTTCTTT. This encodes CASSDRDRARTEAFF.

This clone showed up just a few times. J is TRBJ1-5 and V is TRBV10-3; the D gene is possibly TRBD1 (6 bases). This CDR3 region has 13 residues. Germline V lookup: CDR1 ENHRY, CDR2 SYGVKD. V was shortened by 11 bases and J by 2 bases, with 13 bases between the two germline ends. DNA of the CDR3: TGTGCCTCCAGTAGACAGGGCAATCAGCCCCAGCATTTT. Its protein product is CASSRQGNQPQHF.

Only a few counts were recorded for this clone. At the DNA level, this CDR3 is encoded by other sequences in the same sample as well. The chain uses TRBV18 and TRBJ2-7, with D maybe TRBD2 (5 bases). Trimming took 2 bases from V and 2 from J, leaving 7 bases between them. The CDR3 extends over 13 amino acids. Germline-derived CDR1 and CDR2 are KGHSH and LQKENI. The CDR3 nucleotides read TGTGCCAGCTCACCAGGGAGTACCTACGAGCAGTACTTC. Its translation: CASSPGSTYEQYF.

This clone was recorded a few times. The chain links TRBV5-1 to TRBJ1-1; possibly TRBD1 for D (6 bases). The CDR3 runs to 14 residues. The germline V gene encodes CDR1 SGHRS and CDR2 YFSETQ. With 7 bases removed from V and 1 base from J, the gap between germline ends came to 14 bases. DNA for the CDR3: TGCGCCAGCTCGGGAACACAGGGGAACACTGAAGCTTTCTTT. It encodes CASSGTQGNTEAFF. Supplemented by reference TRBV5-1 and TRBJ1-1, the full variable domain reads KAGVTQTPRYLIKTRGQQVTLSCSPISGHRSVSWYQQTPGQGLQFLFEYFSETQRNKGNFPGRFSGRQFSNSRSEMNVSTLELGDSALYLCASSGTQGNTEAFFGQGTRLTVV.

The CDR3 nucleotides are TGTGCCAGCAGCACCCCACTGATTAGCTCCTACAATGAGCAGTTCTTC. Protein product: CASSTPLISSYNEQFF. V and J are TRBV7-8 and TRBJ2-1; no firm D call. Germline V gene lookup returns CDR1 SGHVS and CDR2 FQNEAQ. Trimming pared 5 bases from V and 0 bases from J, leaving 14 bases between. This CDR3 spans 16 amino acids.

Only a few counts were recorded for this clone. The J gene is TRBJ2-7, the V gene TRBV28; TRBD2 aligns across 8 bases. From germline, CDR1 is MDHEN and CDR2 SYDVKM. The CDR3 loop spans 15 amino acids. The J segment lost 3 bases and the V segment lost 3 bases, leaving 7 bases of the junction unmatched. This CDR3 reads CASSLKRERGYEQYF. Written as DNA, the CDR3 is TGTGCCAGCAGTTTGAAGCGGGAGAGGGGCTACGAGCAGTACTTC.

This rearrangement joins TRBV6-5 to TRBJ2-3; 11 positions match TRBD1. The CDR3 is 15 residues long. In germline, CDR1 is MNHEY, CDR2 SVGAGI. J gave up 4 bases and V 5 bases, and 5 bases lay outside the gene matches. This chain's CDR3 is CASSRDRGAADTQYF. The CDR3 nucleotides read TGTGCCAGCAGTCGGGACAGGGGGGCCGCAGATACGCAGTATTTT.

This clone was picked up one time. This rearrangement joins TRBV7-8 to TRBJ1-3; a possible D gene is TRBD1 (6 bases). Trimming took off 4 bases at V and 2 bases at J, with 15 bases between the two ends. CDR1 is SGHVS and CDR2 is FQNEAQ in the germline V gene. CDR3 size: 16 residues. CDR3 region: CASSSVGGATGNTIYF. The CDR3 DNA reads TGTGCCAGCAGCTCTGTGGGGGGCGCGACTGGAAACACCATATATTTT.

The chain joins TRBV7-9 to TRBJ2-1, with 8 bases matching TRBD2. The CDR3 is 16 residues long. The V segment lost 1 base and the J segment 6 bases; nucleotides outside the gene matches: 8. CDR1 is SEHNR and CDR2 is FQNEAQ in the germline V gene (reference sequence). CDR3 nucleotide sequence: TGTGCCAGCAGCTTAGTTTGGACTAGCTCTGTCAATGAGCAGTTCTTC. Its translation is CASSLVWTSSVNEQFF. The variable domain in full, completed from reference TRBV7-9 and TRBJ2-1, reads DTGVSQNPRHKITKRGQNVTFRCDPISEHNRLYWYRQTLGQGPEFLTYFQNEAQLEKSRLLSDRFSAERPKGSFSTLEIQRTEQGDSAMYLCASSLVWTSSVNEQFFGPGTRLTVL.

This chain uses TRBV14 with TRBJ1-2, with 9 nucleotides matching TRBD1. The CDR3 is 14 residues long. Per germline, CDR1 SGHDN and CDR2 FVKESK. With V trimmed by 0 bases and J by 5 bases, 1 base remained unmatched. DNA for the CDR3: TGTGCCAGCAGCCAAGAGGACAGGGGTTATGGCTACACCTTC. It yields the protein CASSQEDRGYGYTF. Complete variable domain (other parts from reference TRBV14 and TRBJ1-2): EAGVTQFPSHSVIEKGQTVTLRCDPISGHDNLYWYRRVMGKEIKFLLHFVKESKQDESGMPNNRFLAERTGGTYSTLKVQPAELEDSGVYFCASSQEDRGYGYTFGSGTRLTVV.

The chain recombines TRBV4-1 with TRBJ2-7; unclear D gene. Deletions cut 2 bases from V and 2 bases from J, with 10 bases between. The CDR3 has 14 residues. Germline CDR1 reads MGHRA; CDR2 reads YSYEKL. Here the CDR3 reads CASSQFAPTYEQYF. The CDR3 DNA reads as TGCGCCAGCAGCCAATTTGCCCCGACCTACGAGCAGTACTTC.

This clone appeared a single time. This rearrangement joins TRBV5-1 to TRBJ2-5; tentatively, D is TRBD1 (7 bases). V lost 3 bases to trimming and J lost 5 bases, with 14 bases between them. Germline-derived CDR1 and CDR2 are SGHRS and YFSETQ. This CDR3 region has 14 residues. This CDR3 is CASSYQGGAETQYF. The CDR3 bases are TGCGCCAGCAGCTACCAGGGGGGTGCGGAGACCCAGTACTTC.

The V call is TRBV30, the J call TRBJ2-4; D remains ambiguous. Trimming took 1 base from V and 6 from J, leaving 7 bases between them. The germline V gene encodes CDR1 GTSNPN and CDR2 SVGIG (reference sequence). The CDR3 consists of 12 residues. The CDR3 DNA reads as TGTGCCTGGAGTGACAGTAGAAACATTCAGTACTTC. Protein product: CAWSDSRNIQYF.

V gene TRBV28 combines with J gene TRBJ2-4; tentatively, D is TRBD2 (5 bases). V was shortened by 5 bases and J by 4 bases, with 12 bases between the two germline ends. From germline, CDR1 is MDHEN and CDR2 SYDVKM. The CDR3 extends over 14 amino acids. CDR3 region: CASSAGGNKNIQYF. The CDR3 region has the DNA TGTGCCAGCAGTGCAGGAGGAAATAAAAACATTCAGTACTTC.

This chain uses TRBV19 with TRBJ1-1; 7 bases are a match to TRBD1. J gave up 0 bases and V 5 bases, and 9 bases lay outside the gene matches. The length of the CDR3 is 16 residues. Germline V gene sequence: CDR1 LNHDA, CDR2 SQIVND (reference sequence). The CDR3 spells CASSLTGHLMNTEAFF. CDR3 nucleotides: TGTGCCAGTAGTTTGACAGGGCACCTCATGAACACTGAAGCTTTCTTT.

The chain joins TRBV6-5 to TRBJ2-2; D is perhaps TRBD1 (5 bases). The V end was cut by 10 bases, the J end by 1 base, with 13 bases between. Per the germline V gene, CDR1 is MNHEY and CDR2 is SVGAGI. The CDR3 totals 14 residues. Here the CDR3 DNA reads TGTGCCACTCACCGGACAAAGAACACCGGGGAGCTGTTTTTT. This sequence encodes CATHRTKNTGELFF.

This clone was seen a few times. The V and J genes are TRBV19 and TRBJ1-1; D ambiguous. CDR3 length: 15 residues. Per the germline V gene, CDR1 is LNHDA and CDR2 is SQIVND (reference sequence). Trimming pared 3 bases from V and 5 bases from J, leaving 16 bases between. The CDR3 sequence is CASSISDRWKTEAFF. In nucleotides, the CDR3 is TGTGCCAGTAGTATCAGCGATAGGTGGAAAACTGAAGCTTTCTTT.

This rearrangement joins TRBV27 to TRBJ2-1, with no clear D. With 2 bases removed from V and 2 bases from J, the gap between germline ends came to 10 bases. The CDR3 extends over 15 amino acids. CDR1 and CDR2 (germline): MNHEY, SMNVEV (reference sequence). The CDR3 region has the DNA TGTGCCAGCAGTTTAATAGTGGACCCCTACAATGAGCAGTTCTTC. It is translated as CASSLIVDPYNEQFF.

This clone was counted a single time. The chain carries TRBV11-3 and TRBJ2-2, with D maybe TRBD1 (6 bases). The V end was cut by 1 base, the J end by 7 bases, with 7 bases between. CDR1 is SGHNT and CDR2 is YENEEA in the germline V gene. The CDR3 contains 13 residues. Written as DNA, the CDR3 is TGTGCCAGCAGCTTAGCCAGGGGCGGGGAGCTGTTTTTT. Protein product: CASSLARGGELFF. The full variable domain, with the rest looked up from reference TRBV11-3 and TRBJ2-2, is EAGVVQSPRYKIIEKKQPVAFWCNPISGHNTLYWYLQNLGQGPELLIRYENEEAVDDSQLPKDRFSAERLKGVDSTLKIQPAELGDSAVYLCASSLARGGELFFGEGSRLTVL.

The V and J genes are TRBV29-1 and TRBJ1-3; D is undetermined. The CDR3 is made up of 13 amino acids. Looked up from germline, CDR1 is SQVTM and CDR2 is ANQGSEA. Trimming took 6 bases from V and 1 from J, leaving 10 bases between them. CDR3 DNA: TGCAGCGTGAGGGTACCTTCTGGAAACACCATATATTTT. Translation: CSVRVPSGNTIYF.

In this sample, this clone turned up a few times. This chain joins TRBV4-1 and TRBJ2-5; D ambiguous. Germline V lookup: CDR1 MGHRA, CDR2 YSYEKL. Deletions cut 1 base from V and 5 bases from J, with 8 bases between. The CDR3 runs to 13 residues. CDR3 nucleotides: TGCGCCAGCAGCCAAGCGGCCCGGGAGACCCAGTACTTC. Protein sequence: CASSQAARETQYF.

A note on this clone: The sample has other DNA sequences that encode this CDR3 too. The chain has TRBV28 and TRBJ1-2; 7 nucleotides match TRBD1. The CDR3 extends over 17 amino acids. CDR1 is MDHEN and CDR2 is SYDVKM in the germline V gene. V shed 9 bases and J 2 bases; nucleotides not matched to a gene: 18. CDR3 sequence (DNA): TGTGCCAGTAGTGACCCCCTCCGGACAGGAGTAAACTATGGCTACACCTTC. Translating gives CASSDPLRTGVNYGYTF.